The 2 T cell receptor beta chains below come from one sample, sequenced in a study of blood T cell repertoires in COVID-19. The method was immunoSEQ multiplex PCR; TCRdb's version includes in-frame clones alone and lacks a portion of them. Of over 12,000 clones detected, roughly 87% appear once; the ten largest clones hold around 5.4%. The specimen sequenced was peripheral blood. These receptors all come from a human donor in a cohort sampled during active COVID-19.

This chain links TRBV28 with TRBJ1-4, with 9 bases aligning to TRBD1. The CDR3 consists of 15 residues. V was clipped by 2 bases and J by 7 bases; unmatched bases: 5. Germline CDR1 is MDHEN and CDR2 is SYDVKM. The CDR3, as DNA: TGTGCCAGCAGTTTACCACAGGGGGCGGCTGAAAAACTGTTTTTT. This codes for CASSLPQGAAEKLFF.

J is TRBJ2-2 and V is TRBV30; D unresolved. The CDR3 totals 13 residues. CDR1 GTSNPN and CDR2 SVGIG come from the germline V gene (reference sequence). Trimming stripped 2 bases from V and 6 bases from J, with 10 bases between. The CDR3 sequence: CAWSPILAGELFF. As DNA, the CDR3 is TGTGCCTGGAGTCCAATTCTAGCCGGGGAGCTGTTTTTT.